The 28 T cell receptor beta chains in this list originate from one sample, sequenced in a study of graft-versus-host responses after intestinal transplantation. TCRdb's copy holds only in-frame clones and misses some; the assay was immunoSEQ multiplex PCR. This sample has around 23,000 clones; 85% to 95% occur once, and the top ten carry roughly 0.58%. Sequencing was performed on PBMCs, taken 18 days after transplant. These receptor sequences come from a human patient who received an intestinal transplant, so some T cells may come from the graft donor.

This clone came up once. The chain couples TRBV27 to TRBJ2-6; D gene ambiguous. CDR1 is MNHEY, CDR2 SMNVEV, per germline (reference sequence). V lost 6 bases, J lost 0 bases, and 9 bases lay in between. This CDR3 is built from 15 residues. CDR3 nucleotide sequence: TGTGCCAGCAGCCCACTAATCTCTGGGGCCAACGTCCTGACTTTC. This sequence encodes CASSPLISGANVLTF.

J is TRBJ2-3 and V is TRBV6-6; D call uncertain. Trimming pared 3 bases from V and 5 bases from J, leaving 6 bases between. The CDR3 length is 12 residues. Germline V gives CDR1 MNHNY, CDR2 SVGAGI (reference sequence). CDR3 nucleotide sequence: TGTGCCAGCAGTTATGATAAAGATACGCAGTATTTT. This encodes CASSYDKDTQYF.

The V gene is TRBV4-1, the J gene TRBJ2-6; D is undetermined. The CDR3 is 13 residues long. Germline V lookup: CDR1 MGHRA, CDR2 YSYEKL. V was pared by 6 bases and J by 2 bases, with 5 bases between. The CDR3 sequence is CASSIPGANVLTF. The CDR3 DNA sequence: TGCGCCAGCAGTATACCTGGGGCCAACGTCCTGACTTTC.

V usage is TRBV6-5 and J usage is TRBJ2-7; possibly TRBD1 for D (6 bases). V lost 2 bases and J lost 0, with 14 bases in between. In germline, CDR1 is MNHEY, CDR2 SVGAGI. The CDR3 runs to 16 residues. CDR3 protein: CASSYGQPRSSYEQYF. The CDR3 nucleotides read TGTGCCAGCAGTTACGGACAGCCCAGGAGCTCCTACGAGCAGTACTTC.

This clone was recorded once. The J gene is TRBJ1-1, the V gene TRBV27; D is unresolved. The CDR3 consists of 11 residues. V dropped 8 bases and J dropped 2 bases, with 6 bases sitting between them. CDR1 and CDR2 (germline): MNHEY, SMNVEV (reference sequence). The CDR3 is CASHGNTEAFF. The DNA of the CDR3 is TGTGCCAGCCACGGAAACACTGAAGCTTTCTTT.

V and J are TRBV19 and TRBJ2-7; D uncertain. V was cut by 5 bases and J by 1 base, with 12 bases left in between. Germline CDR1 LNHDA, CDR2 SQIVND (reference sequence). This CDR3 is built from 14 residues. The CDR3 sequence: CASSDRLHSYEQYF. CDR3 bases: TGTGCCAGTAGTGATCGACTCCATTCCTACGAGCAGTACTTC.

This clone showed up just once. The chain has TRBV19 and TRBJ1-1; perhaps TRBD1 as D (5 bases). Germline assignment: CDR1 LNHDA and CDR2 SQIVND (reference sequence). The CDR3 has 16 amino acids. Between the trimmed V and J ends, which lost 3 bases and 3 bases, there was a span of 17 bases. The CDR3 DNA reads as TGTGCCAGTAGTATTAAGGCTCTTTGGGGACACACTGAAGCTTTCTTT. Its protein is CASSIKALWGHTEAFF.

The chain combines TRBV6-1 with TRBJ1-5; D remains unclear. The CDR3 has 13 residues. Trimming removed 6 bases at V and 7 bases at J, with 13 bases between. The V gene's germline CDR1 is MNHNS and CDR2 SASEGT. The CDR3 DNA reads TGTGCCAGCAGAAGCTTTCCCGGACAGCCCCAGCATTTT. This codes for CASRSFPGQPQHF.

The rearrangement links TRBV7-9 to TRBJ2-1; unclear D gene. Trimming removed 1 base at V and 14 bases at J, with 12 bases between. The CDR3 has 12 residues. CDR1 and CDR2 (germline): SEHNR, FQNEAQ (reference sequence). The CDR3 DNA is TGTGCCAGCAGCTTAGAGGCGGCTCGGAAGTTCTTC. Its translation is CASSLEAARKFF.

The rearrangement links TRBV6-5 to TRBJ1-1; D gene ambiguous. Germline V gene data show CDR1 as MNHEY and CDR2 as SVGAGI. This CDR3 has 14 amino acids. V lost 5 bases, J lost 0 bases, and 10 bases lay in between. Here the CDR3 reads CASSERTVNTEAFF. The CDR3 DNA reads TGTGCCAGCAGTGAAAGAACCGTGAACACTGAAGCTTTCTTT.

The chain employs TRBV9 and TRBJ2-1; D could derive from TRBD1 or TRBD2 (5 bases each). The ends were cut back, 0 bases at V and 6 bases at J, with 16 bases in the middle. There are 16 residues in the CDR3. CDR1 and CDR2 (germline): SGDLS, YYNGEE. The CDR3 DNA follows: TGTGCCAGCAGCGTAGAACGGGACCCGACACCCAATGAGCAGTTCTTC. It translates to CASSVERDPTPNEQFF. Drawing the rest from reference TRBV9 and TRBJ2-1, the complete variable domain is DSGVTQTPKHLITATGQRVTLRCSPRSGDLSVYWYQQSLDQGLQFLIQYYNGEERAKGNILERFSAQQFPDLHSELNLSSLELGDSALYFCASSVERDPTPNEQFFGPGTRLTVL.

CDR3 protein: CASSPFEGRKTILNYGYTF. CDR3 sequence (DNA): TGTGCCAGTAGTCCCTTTGAGGGGCGCAAAACGATCCTTAACTATGGCTACACCTTC. This chain uses TRBV19 with TRBJ1-2; maybe TRBD1 (5 bases). Germline V CDR1 and CDR2: LNHDA, SQIVND (reference sequence). The CDR3 is made up of 19 amino acids. The germline V and J ends were trimmed by 5 bases and 1 base, with 26 bases remaining between them.

V usage is TRBV6-1 and J usage is TRBJ2-3, with TRBD1 matching 9 bases. V was clipped by 5 bases and J by 1 base; unmatched bases: 1. This CDR3 is built from 14 residues. Looked up from germline, CDR1 is MNHNS and CDR2 is SASEGT. CDR3 bases: TGTGCCAGCAGTAGACAGGGGGGCACAGATACGCAGTATTTT. This translates into CASSRQGGTDTQYF.

This chain joins TRBV19 and TRBJ1-4; D ambiguous. Trimming removed 4 bases at V and 0 bases at J, with 12 bases between. This CDR3 has 16 residues. Germline V gene sequence: CDR1 LNHDA, CDR2 SQIVND (reference sequence). This chain's CDR3 is CASSTLTGATNEKLFF. CDR3 in DNA: TGTGCCAGTAGTACCCTAACCGGAGCAACTAATGAAAAACTGTTTTTT.

The chain employs TRBV27 and TRBJ1-6; 7 bases are shared with TRBD1. CDR3 length equals 17 residues. The germline gives CDR1 MNHEY, CDR2 SMNVEV (reference sequence). V lost 4 bases, J lost 0 bases, and 6 bases stayed unmatched. The CDR3 DNA reads as TGTGCCAGCAGTTCAAACAGGGGACCCTCCTATAATTCACCCCTCCACTTT. Translating gives CASSSNRGPSYNSPLHF.

The genes are TRBV7-2 and TRBJ1-5, with no clear D. Germline CDR1 and CDR2: SGHTA and FQGNSA. Deletions cut 3 bases from V and 5 bases from J, with 8 bases between. This CDR3 spans 13 amino acids. The CDR3, as DNA: TGTGCCAGCAGCTTGTCAGGTTATCAGCCCCAGCATTTT. This codes for CASSLSGYQPQHF.

The chain uses TRBV12-5 and TRBJ2-2; D unresolved. Trimming pared 6 bases from V and 3 bases from J, leaving 2 bases between. The CDR3 runs 11 residues. Germline CDR1 is LGHNT and CDR2 is FRNRAP. The CDR3 DNA reads TGTGCTAGTGGATACACCGGGGAGCTGTTTTTT. Its translation is CASGYTGELFF.

This sequence joins TRBV28 and TRBJ2-3, with 7 positions matching TRBD1. The germline gives CDR1 MDHEN, CDR2 SYDVKM. V lost 2 bases and J lost 6; bases outside the gene matches: 2. The CDR3 totals 13 residues. CDR3 in DNA: TGTGCCAGCAGTTTAACAGGGGTCGATACGCAGTATTTT. It specifies CASSLTGVDTQYF.

This chain uses TRBV4-1 with TRBJ1-2; D is uncertain. Germline assignment: CDR1 MGHRA and CDR2 YSYEKL. V was shortened by 0 bases and J by 4 bases, with 12 bases between the two germline ends. This CDR3 is built from 15 residues. The CDR3 protein is CASSQEAVNIYGYTF. The CDR3 bases are TGCGCCAGCAGCCAAGAGGCGGTAAACATCTATGGCTACACCTTC.

The V call is TRBV7-6, the J call TRBJ2-2, with D uncertain. From germline, CDR1 is SGHVS and CDR2 FNYEAQ. Trimming stripped 11 bases from V and 2 bases from J, with 33 bases between. The CDR3 length is 20 residues. The CDR3 protein is CASYFALAQPTMLNTGELFF. For the CDR3, the DNA is TGTGCCTCTTATTTCGCGTTAGCACAGCCAACGATGCTAAACACCGGGGAGCTGTTTTTT.

The chain links TRBV19 to TRBJ1-5; 8 bases align to TRBD1. The CDR3 runs to 15 residues. In germline, CDR1 is LNHDA, CDR2 SQIVND (reference sequence). Losses at the gene ends were 0 bases for V and 5 bases for J; bases not matched to a gene: 3. Written as DNA, the CDR3 is TGTGCCAGTAGTATAGATGACAGGGGAGATCAGCCCCAGCATTTT. Protein product: CASSIDDRGDQPQHF.

This chain joins TRBV4-1 and TRBJ2-3; D is unclear. Trimming took off 2 bases at V and 3 bases at J, with 6 bases between the two ends. Germline lookup yields CDR1 MGHRA and CDR2 YSYEKL. The CDR3 runs to 13 residues. CDR3 sequence: CASSQTLTDTQYF. CDR3 nucleotide sequence: TGCGCCAGCAGCCAAACTTTAACAGATACGCAGTATTTT.

The chain links TRBV7-9 to TRBJ2-1, with D unresolved. Germline CDR1 and CDR2: SEHNR and FQNEAQ (reference sequence). The CDR3 totals 16 residues. V lost 4 bases to trimming and J lost 5 bases, with 18 bases between them. The CDR3 DNA reads as TGTGCCAGCAGCTCCTATCTGACCCCCCGGGACAATGAGCAGTTCTTC. Translated: CASSSYLTPRDNEQFF. Supplemented by reference TRBV7-9 and TRBJ2-1, the full variable domain reads DTGVSQNPRHKITKRGQNVTFRCDPISEHNRLYWYRQTLGQGPEFLTYFQNEAQLEKSRLLSDRFSAERPKGSFSTLEIQRTEQGDSAMYLCASSSYLTPRDNEQFFGPGTRLTVL.

The chain employs TRBV7-9 and TRBJ1-4; D remains ambiguous. CDR1 SEHNR and CDR2 FQNEAQ come from the germline V gene (reference sequence). The CDR3 loop spans 15 amino acids. V lost 5 bases to trimming and J lost 6 bases, with 16 bases between them. The CDR3 reads CASSPREVNDEKLFF. The CDR3 bases are TGTGCCAGCAGCCCAAGGGAGGTTAATGATGAAAAACTGTTTTTT.

The rearrangement uses TRBV7-9 and TRBJ1-2; the match to TRBD1 covers 8 bases. CDR3 length equals 14 residues. Germline assignment: CDR1 SEHNR and CDR2 FQNEAQ (reference sequence). V shed 3 bases, J shed 2 bases, and the junction held 2 bases outside the gene matches. CDR3 coding DNA: TGTGCCAGCAGCTTGGGACAGGACAACTATGGCTACACCTTC. Encoded protein: CASSLGQDNYGYTF.

A single count supports this clone. This chain joins TRBV5-1 and TRBJ2-1; D may be TRBD1 (6 bases). CDR3 length: 15 amino acids. V was cut by 3 bases and J by 4 bases, with 14 bases left in between. Germline V CDR1 and CDR2: SGHRS, YFSETQ. The CDR3 loop is CASSSTGSRYNEQFF. CDR3 nucleotides: TGCGCCAGCAGCTCCACAGGGAGCAGATACAATGAGCAGTTCTTC.

This chain uses TRBV15 with TRBJ2-7, with 8 bases that match TRBD1. There are 16 residues in the CDR3. The germline V gene encodes CDR1 LNHNV and CDR2 YYDKDF (reference sequence). V lost 0 bases to trimming and J lost 0 bases; unmatched junction nucleotides: 4. CDR3 loop: CATSRDGDRSSYEQYF. For the CDR3, the DNA is TGTGCCACCAGCAGAGATGGGGACAGGAGCTCCTACGAGCAGTACTTC.

The genes are TRBV5-4 and TRBJ2-5; 9 positions agree with TRBD1. Germline lookup yields CDR1 SGHNT and CDR2 YYREEE (reference sequence). The V gene end was trimmed by 3 bases and the J gene end by 4 bases; junction bases not matched to a gene: 10. CDR3 length equals 16 residues. The DNA for the CDR3 is TGTGCCAGCAGCTCCTCACCGGGACAGGGTATAGAGACCCAGTACTTC. It specifies CASSSSPGQGIETQYF. The entire variable domain, with the rest obtained from reference TRBV5-4 and TRBJ2-5, is as follows: ETGVTQSPTHLIKTRGQQVTLRCSSQSGHNTVSWYQQALGQGPQFIFQYYREEENGRGNFPPRFSGLQFPNYSSELNVNALELDDSALYLCASSSSPGQGIETQYFGPGTRLLVL.